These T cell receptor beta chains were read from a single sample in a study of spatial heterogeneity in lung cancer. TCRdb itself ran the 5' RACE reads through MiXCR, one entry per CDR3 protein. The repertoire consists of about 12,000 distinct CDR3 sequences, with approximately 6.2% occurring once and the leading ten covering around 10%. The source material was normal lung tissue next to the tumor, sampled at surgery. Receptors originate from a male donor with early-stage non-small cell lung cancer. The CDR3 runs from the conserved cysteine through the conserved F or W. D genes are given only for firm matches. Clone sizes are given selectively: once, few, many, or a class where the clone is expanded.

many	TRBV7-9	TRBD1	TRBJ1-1	TGTGCCAGCAGCTTACCGGGACAGGGGAGCACTGAAGCTTTCTTT	CASSLPGQGSTEAFF
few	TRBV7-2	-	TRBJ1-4	TGTGCCAGCAGCTTAGCCGGGGGCTCCAATGAAAAACTGTTTTTT	CASSLAGGSNEKLFF
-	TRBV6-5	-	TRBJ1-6	TGTGCCAGCAGTTCGGGCGGAATCTCACCCCTCCACTTT	CASSSGGISPLHF
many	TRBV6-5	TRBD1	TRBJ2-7	TGTGCCAGCAGTGAAGGGACAGGGGGCTCCCTCTACGAGCAGTACTTC	CASSEGTGGSLYEQYF
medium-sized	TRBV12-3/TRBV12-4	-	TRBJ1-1	TGTGCCAGCAGTTTGGGCGCTCGAGGCACTGAAGCTTTCTTT	CASSLGARGTEAFF
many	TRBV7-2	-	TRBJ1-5	TGTGCCAGCAGCTTAGGAGTCGCGGGAAATCAGCCCCAGCATTTT	CASSLGVAGNQPQHF
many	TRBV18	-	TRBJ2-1	TGTGCCAGCTCACCACTGCCTTCGGGCAACAATGAGCAGTTCTTC	CASSPLPSGNNEQFF
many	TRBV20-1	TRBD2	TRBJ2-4	TGCAGTGCCGAGGAAGCCCCTGGGCAGGGACTAGCGGCAAACATTCAGTACTTC	CSAEEAPGQGLAANIQYF
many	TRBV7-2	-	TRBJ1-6	TGTGCCAGCAGCTTAAAGATGCTGAGTCGCTCCTATAATTCACCCCTCCACTTT	CASSLKMLSRSYNSPLHF
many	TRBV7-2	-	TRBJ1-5	TGTGCCAGCAGCCTATCCCCGGGGCGAGATCAGCCCCAGCATTTT	CASSLSPGRDQPQHF
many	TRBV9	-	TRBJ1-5	TGTGCCAGCAGCCCAGGGGTCGAGGGTCAGCCCCAGCATTTT	CASSPGVEGQPQHF
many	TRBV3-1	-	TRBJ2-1	TGTGCCAGCAGATTACTTTCATCAAGCGACAATGAGCAGTTCTTC	CASRLLSSSDNEQFF
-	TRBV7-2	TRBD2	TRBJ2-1	TGTGCCAGCAGCTTAGGTCCTGGCGGGAGTAGTAGTGAGCAGTTCTTC	CASSLGPGGSSSEQFF
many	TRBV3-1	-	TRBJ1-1	TGTGCCAGCAGCCAAATTGAGGGACGGGAAGCTTTCTTT	CASSQIEGREAFF
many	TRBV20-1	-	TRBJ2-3	TGCAGTGCTAGAGGGACGGGACGCTGGGACGGCACAGATACGCAGTATTTT	CSARGTGRWDGTDTQYF
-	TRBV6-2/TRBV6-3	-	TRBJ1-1	TGTGCCAGCAGTTACTCTTTCGGGGCCACTGAAGCTTTCTTT	CASSYSFGATEAFF
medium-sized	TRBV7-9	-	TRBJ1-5	TGTGCCAGCAGCTTAGCTTGGGATCAGCCCCAGCATTTT	CASSLAWDQPQHF
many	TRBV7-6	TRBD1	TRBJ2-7	TGTGCCAGCAGCAAATCCGGGACAGTGTCCTACGAGCAGTACTTC	CASSKSGTVSYEQYF